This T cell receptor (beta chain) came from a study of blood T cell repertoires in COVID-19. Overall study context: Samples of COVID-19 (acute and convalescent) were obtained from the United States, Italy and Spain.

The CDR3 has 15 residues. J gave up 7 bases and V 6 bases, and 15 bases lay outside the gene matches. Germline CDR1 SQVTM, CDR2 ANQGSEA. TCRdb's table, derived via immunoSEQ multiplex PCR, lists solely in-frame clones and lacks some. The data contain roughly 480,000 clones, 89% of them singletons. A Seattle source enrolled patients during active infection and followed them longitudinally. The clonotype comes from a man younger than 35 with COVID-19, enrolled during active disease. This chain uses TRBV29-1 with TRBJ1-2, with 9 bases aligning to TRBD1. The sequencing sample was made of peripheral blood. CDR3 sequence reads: CSVGTPGQGRCGYTF. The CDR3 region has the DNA TGCAGCGTCGGAACCCCGGGACAGGGAAGATGTGGCTACACCTTC.